This T cell receptor beta chain was sequenced for a study of blood T cell repertoires in COVID-19. The V gene lost 6 bases and the J gene lost 4 bases, with 12 bases spanning the gap. The germline gives CDR1 MDHEN, CDR2 SYDVKM. The CDR3 extends over 13 amino acids. Assay used: immunoSEQ multiplex PCR; TCRdb lists only in-frame clones, some missing. The table has over 30,000 clones, about 92% seen once. This sequence joins TRBV28 and TRBJ1-1; TRBD1 is a possible D gene (5 bases). The sequenced material came from peripheral blood. The TCR was taken from a man older than 75 with acute or convalescent COVID-19. The CDR3 region is CASRRQLLTEAFF. CDR3 nucleotides: TGTGCCAGCAGACGACAGCTACTCACTGAAGCTTTCTTT.